The sequence of this T cell receptor beta chain was determined in a study of T cell responses to AZD1222 COVID-19 vaccine. Broader study findings: Donors were chiefly white British, with a greater number of females, and clonal diversity was perhaps underestimated.

Concerning this clone: Its antigen is not identified.

TCRdb's table, derived via immunoSEQ multiplex PCR, lists solely in-frame clones and lacks some. The sample holds approximately 150,000 clones; about 90% are singletons and the top ten take 1.3%. Germline V gene lookup returns CDR1 MNHEY and CDR2 SVGAGI. Trimming stripped 0 bases from V and 1 base from J, with 9 bases between. The CDR3 consists of 15 residues. Sample: peripheral blood, taken on day 0 of AZD1222 vaccination. This sequence joins TRBV6-5 and TRBJ1-1, with no clear D. The receptor was derived from an adult in good health. CDR3 region: CASSYSRLRNTEAFF. The DNA of the CDR3 is TGTGCCAGCAGTTACTCGAGGCTAAGGAACACTGAAGCTTTCTTT.